This is a list of T cell receptor beta chains from one sample in a study of control samples from healthy donors and cancer patients. Sequenced by immunoSEQ multiplex PCR; TCRdb stores in-frame clones only, minus some. The table records 150,000 or so clones, around 88% of them present only once. Specimen: blood. The receptors were sampled from a man between 18 and 29 years old in good health. CDR3s include the opening cysteine and the closing phenylalanine or tryptophan. Each record gives: D gene, J gene, V gene, clone size, CDR3 protein, CDR3 DNA. A D gene is named only where the DNA matches it firmly. Expanded clones get a size class; other rows say once, few or many, or leave the size out.

TRBD1 | TRBJ2-5 | TRBV5-1 | once | CASSTRQGAGETQYF | TGCGCCAGCAGCACTCGACAGGGGGCGGGTGAGACCCAGTACTTC
- | TRBJ2-5 | TRBV3-1/TRBV3-2 | - | CASSQDAGETQYF | TGTGCCAGCAGCCAAGACGCAGGAGAGACCCAGTACTTC
TRBD1 | TRBJ1-4 | TRBV28 | - | CASRSTGAGVF | TGTGCCAGCAGATCGACAGGGGCCGGGGTTTTT
- | TRBJ1-1 | TRBV7-6 | - | CASSLASDWEESTEAFF | TGTGCCAGCAGCTTAGCAAGTGACTGGGAGGAGAGCACTGAAGCTTTCTTT
- | TRBJ1-1 | TRBV5-6 | - | CASSLVSAEAFF | TGTGCCAGCAGCTTGGTTTCGGCTGAAGCTTTCTTT
- | TRBJ2-1 | TRBV14 | once | CASSHLRSSYNEQFF | TGTGCCAGCAGCCATCTAAGGAGCTCCTACAATGAGCAGTTCTTC
- | TRBJ1-2 | TRBV19 | - | CASSILAGLNYGYTF | TGTGCCAGTAGTATCTTGGCAGGCCTTAACTATGGCTACACCTTC
- | TRBJ2-5 | TRBV28 | - | CASRTTGQETQYF | TGTGCCAGCAGAACAACAGGGCAAGAGACCCAGTACTTC
TRBD1 | TRBJ2-7 | TRBV2 | - | CATHELQGVGAYEQYF | TGTGCCACCCATGAGCTACAGGGGGTAGGCGCCTACGAGCAGTACTTC
TRBD2 | TRBJ2-1 | TRBV25-1 | - | CASSVSGGPYNEQFF | TGTGCCAGCAGTGTTAGCGGGGGGCCGTACAATGAGCAGTTCTTC
TRBD2 | TRBJ2-7 | TRBV6-5 | - | CASTLTGGFSYEQYF | TGTGCCAGCACTCTGACGGGAGGGTTCTCCTACGAGCAGTACTTC
TRBD2 | TRBJ2-1 | TRBV6-5 | - | CASSYVGLAGSEQFF | TGTGCCAGCAGTTACGTTGGACTAGCGGGGTCTGAGCAGTTCTTC
- | TRBJ1-2 | TRBV7-9 | once | CASSLGRNYGYTF | TGTGCCAGCAGCTTGGGCCGTAACTATGGCTACACCTTC
TRBD1 | TRBJ2-7 | TRBV6-2/TRBV6-3 | - | CASSYSGTGAVALYF | TGTGCCAGCAGTTACTCTGGGACAGGGGCTGTTGCCTTGTACTTC
- | TRBJ2-3 | TRBV24-1 | - | CATSDSPGDTQYF | TGTGCCACCAGTGATTCCCCAGGGGATACGCAGTATTTT
TRBD1 | TRBJ2-1 | TRBV9 | once | CASSVGTTGGYNEQFF | TGTGCCAGCAGCGTAGGGACGACAGGGGGCTACAATGAGCAGTTCTTC
- | TRBJ2-5 | TRBV7-9 | few | CASSWTHEETQYF | TGTGCCAGCAGCTGGACCCATGAAGAGACCCAGTACTTC
TRBD2 | TRBJ2-2 | TRBV9 | - | CASSVGAGVNTGELFF | TGTGCCAGCAGCGTAGGAGCGGGAGTGAACACCGGGGAGCTGTTTTTT
- | TRBJ1-2 | TRBV19 | - | CASSPGNYFGYTF | TGTGCCAGTAGTCCAGGGAATTATTTTGGCTACACCTTC
TRBD2 | TRBJ2-7 | TRBV14 | - | CASRDSGGTSYEQYF | TGTGCCAGCAGGGATAGCGGGGGGACTTCCTACGAGCAGTACTTC